Below, 10 T cell receptor beta chains from the same sample are listed, as sequenced in a study of cytomegalovirus exposure and HLA in healthy donors (dated by TCRdb to the late 2010s). Libraries were constructed by the immunoSEQ multiplex PCR assay. The multiplex PCR relied on a mix of 60 forward primers for TCR Vbeta segments and 13 reverse primers for TCR Jbeta segments. The source is immuneACCESS, and TCRdb retained only in-frame sequences with V and J called. Part of the clones is not carried over; for the studies checked, unresolved V genes explain less than half of this, and the remainder is unexplained. This sample has about 160,000 clones in its table, and under 80% of those were observed once. Clones ranked in the top ten supply roughly 2% of the sample. Sequenced: PBMCs. The receptors here all came from a female donor in good health and CMV-seronegative.

This clone was seen only a few times. The J gene is TRBJ1-4, the V gene TRBV10-3, with a weak D call TRBD1 (6 bases). V was shortened by 8 bases and J by 6 bases, with 13 bases between the two germline ends. CDR1 and CDR2 from the germline V gene are ENHRY and SYGVKD. The CDR3 is made up of 13 amino acids. CDR3 sequence: CAIGGGADEKLFF. The CDR3 nucleotides are TGTGCCATCGGGGGGGGCGCGGATGAAAAACTGTTTTTT.

The chain joins TRBV18 to TRBJ2-5; 13 bases are a match to TRBD2. The CDR3 length is 15 residues. CDR1 and CDR2 from the germline V gene are KGHSH and LQKENI. The V and J ends lost 3 bases and 5 bases, in that order; junction bases with no gene match: 3. The CDR3 DNA sequence: TGTGCCAGCTCACCGACTAGCGGGAGGACGGAGACCCAGTACTTC. Translation gives CASSPTSGRTETQYF.

This chain joins TRBV9 and TRBJ2-1; TRBD2 matches 10 bases. The junction had 8 bases not matched to a gene; V was cut back by 0 bases and J by 8 bases. Germline V lookup: CDR1 SGDLS, CDR2 YYNGEE. This CDR3 has 16 amino acids. The CDR3 DNA reads as TGTGCCAGCAGCGTAGCAGTCCAGCGGGGGGGTGATGAGCAGTTCTTC. It yields the protein CASSVAVQRGGDEQFF.

This clone came up once. The V and J genes are TRBV18 and TRBJ1-1; tentative D call: TRBD1 (6 bases). From germline, CDR1 is KGHSH and CDR2 LQKENI. V was trimmed by 6 bases and J by 3 bases, leaving 11 bases between them. The CDR3 extends over 13 amino acids. The CDR3: CASSSRQDTEAFF. The CDR3 region has the DNA TGTGCCAGCTCCTCCAGACAGGACACTGAAGCTTTCTTT.

The chain has TRBV4-1 and TRBJ1-1, with a weak D call TRBD1 (5 bases). Trimming took 0 bases from V and 7 from J, leaving 12 bases between them. Germline V gene lookup returns CDR1 MGHRA and CDR2 YSYEKL. The CDR3 length is 14 residues. As DNA, the CDR3 is TGCGCCAGCAGCCAAGATTCAGGGAGGCTTGAAGCTTTCTTT. It specifies CASSQDSGRLEAFF.

The chain combines TRBV4-2 with TRBJ2-1, with 7 bases matching TRBD2. Germline CDR1 and CDR2: LGHNA and YNFKEQ. V was clipped by 5 bases and J by 3 bases; unmatched bases: 7. The CDR3 totals 15 residues. CDR3 region: CASSFAGVGYNEQFF. CDR3 bases: TGTGCCAGCAGCTTCGCGGGAGTTGGCTACAATGAGCAGTTCTTC.

J is TRBJ2-3 and V is TRBV9; possibly TRBD1 for D (6 bases). The CDR3 totals 15 residues. V shed 1 base and J shed 4 bases, with 13 bases lying between them. The germline gives CDR1 SGDLS, CDR2 YYNGEE. Here the CDR3 DNA reads TGTGCCAGCAGCGTACCCCAGGGGATAGCAGATACGCAGTATTTT. This encodes CASSVPQGIADTQYF.

The V call is TRBV5-1, the J call TRBJ2-7; no reliable D call. CDR1 is SGHRS and CDR2 is YFSETQ in the germline V gene. This CDR3 comprises 15 residues. V was pared by 4 bases and J by 2 bases, with 16 bases between. CDR3 region: CASSINRSPTYEQYF. The DNA for the CDR3 is TGCGCCAGCAGCATCAACAGATCCCCTACCTACGAGCAGTACTTC.

This clone was detected only a few times. The V call is TRBV5-1, the J call TRBJ1-1; no definite D call. The CDR3 contains 14 residues. V was clipped by 2 bases and J by 1 base, with 9 bases between them. Germline assignment: CDR1 SGHRS and CDR2 YFSETQ. The CDR3 sequence: CASSFNAANTEAFF. The CDR3 DNA follows: TGCGCCAGCAGCTTCAACGCGGCGAACACTGAAGCTTTCTTT.

The chain combines TRBV6-5 with TRBJ1-3, with 7 bases that match TRBD1. The germline V gene has CDR1 MNHEY and CDR2 SVGAGI. With 5 bases clipped from V and 2 bases from J, the junction kept 6 bases outside the gene matches. The CDR3 consists of 15 residues. The CDR3 loop reads CASSPRTGPGNTIYF. CDR3 DNA: TGTGCCAGCAGTCCGCGGACAGGCCCTGGAAACACCATATATTTT.